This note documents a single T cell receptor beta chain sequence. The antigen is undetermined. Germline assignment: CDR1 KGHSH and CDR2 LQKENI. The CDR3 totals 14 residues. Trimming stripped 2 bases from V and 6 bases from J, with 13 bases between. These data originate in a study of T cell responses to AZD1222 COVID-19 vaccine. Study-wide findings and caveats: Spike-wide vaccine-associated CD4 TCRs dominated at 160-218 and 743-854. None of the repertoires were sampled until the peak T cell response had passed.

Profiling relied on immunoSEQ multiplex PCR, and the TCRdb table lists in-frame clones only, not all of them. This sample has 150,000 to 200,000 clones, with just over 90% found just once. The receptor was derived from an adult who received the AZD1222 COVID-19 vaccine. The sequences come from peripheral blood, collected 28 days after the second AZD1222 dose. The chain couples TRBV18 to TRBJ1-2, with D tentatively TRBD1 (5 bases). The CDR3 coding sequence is TGTGCCAGCTCACCAACCAGGGACCTTGATGGCTACACCTTC. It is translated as CASSPTRDLDGYTF.